The entry below describes one TCR beta chain. Its antigen is undetermined. Use of 60 Vbeta and 13 Jbeta primers characterized the PCR. The method was immunoSEQ multiplex PCR; TCRdb's version includes in-frame clones alone and lacks a portion of them. The sample includes about 250,000 clones, roughly 73% of them seen just once. The entry originates in a study of cytomegalovirus exposure and HLA in healthy donors. Study observations and caveats: The HLA-A and HLA-B alleles of most subjects were reportedly predicted accurately from TCR beta sequences.

This CDR3 has 14 amino acids. CDR1 and CDR2 (germline): SGHRS, YFSETQ. Trimming pared 3 bases from V and 8 bases from J, leaving 15 bases between. V usage is TRBV5-1 and J usage is TRBJ2-1; D ambiguous. Source material: PBMCs. The TCR originated in a boy aged 5-17 years in good health and CMV-seronegative. The CDR3 DNA sequence: TGCGCCAGCAGCTATGACATCCCCAACGATGAGCAGTTCTTC. Its protein is CASSYDIPNDEQFF. Full variable domain (outside the CDR3, taken from reference TRBV5-1 and TRBJ2-1): KAGVTQTPRYLIKTRGQQVTLSCSPISGHRSVSWYQQTPGQGLQFLFEYFSETQRNKGNFPGRFSGRQFSNSRSEMNVSTLELGDSALYLCASSYDIPNDEQFFGPGTRLTVL.